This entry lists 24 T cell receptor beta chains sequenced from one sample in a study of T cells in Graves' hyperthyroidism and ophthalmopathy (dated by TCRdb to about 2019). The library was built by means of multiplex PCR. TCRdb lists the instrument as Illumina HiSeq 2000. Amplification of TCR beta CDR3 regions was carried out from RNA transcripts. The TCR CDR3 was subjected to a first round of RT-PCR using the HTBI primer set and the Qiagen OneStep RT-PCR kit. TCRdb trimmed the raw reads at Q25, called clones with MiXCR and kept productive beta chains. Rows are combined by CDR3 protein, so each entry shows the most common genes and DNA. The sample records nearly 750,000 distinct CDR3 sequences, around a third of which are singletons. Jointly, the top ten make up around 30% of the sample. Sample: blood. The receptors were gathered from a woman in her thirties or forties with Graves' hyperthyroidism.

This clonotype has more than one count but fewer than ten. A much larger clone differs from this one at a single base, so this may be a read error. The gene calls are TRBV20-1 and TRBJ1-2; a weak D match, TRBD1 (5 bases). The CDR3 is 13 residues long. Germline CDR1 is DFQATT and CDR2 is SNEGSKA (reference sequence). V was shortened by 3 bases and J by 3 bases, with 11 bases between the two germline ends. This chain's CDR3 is CSARGGGDYGYTF. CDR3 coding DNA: TGCAGTGCTAGGGGGGGGGGGGACTATGGCTACACCTTC.

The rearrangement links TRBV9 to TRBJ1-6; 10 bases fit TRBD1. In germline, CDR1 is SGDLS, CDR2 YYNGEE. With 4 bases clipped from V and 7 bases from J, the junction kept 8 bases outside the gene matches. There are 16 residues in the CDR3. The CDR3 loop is CASSPTGGRGNSPLHF. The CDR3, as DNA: TGTGCCAGCAGCCCGACAGGGGGCAGAGGGAATTCACCCCTCCACTTT.

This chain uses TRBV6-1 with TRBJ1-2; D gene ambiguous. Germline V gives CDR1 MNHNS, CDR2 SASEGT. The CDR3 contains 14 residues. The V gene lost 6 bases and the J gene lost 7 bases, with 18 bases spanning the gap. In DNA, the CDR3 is TGTGCCAGCAGAAAAAAGTACGCTCGCATTGGCTACACCTTC. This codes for CASRKKYARIGYTF.

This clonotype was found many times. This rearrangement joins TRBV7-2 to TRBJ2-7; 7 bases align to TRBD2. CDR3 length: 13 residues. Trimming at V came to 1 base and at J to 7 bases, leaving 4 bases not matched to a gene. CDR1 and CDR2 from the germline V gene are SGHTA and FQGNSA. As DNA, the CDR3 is TGTGCCAGCAGCTTAGAGCTGGGGGGGGAGCAGTACTTC. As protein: CASSLELGGEQYF.

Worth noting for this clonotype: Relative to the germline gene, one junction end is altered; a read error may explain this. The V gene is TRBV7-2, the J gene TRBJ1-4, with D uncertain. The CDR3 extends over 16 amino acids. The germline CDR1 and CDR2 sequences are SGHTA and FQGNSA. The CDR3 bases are TGTGGCAGCAGCAAACGGAGTATTGCAACTAATGAAAAACTGTTTTTT. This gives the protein CGSSKRSIATNEKLFF. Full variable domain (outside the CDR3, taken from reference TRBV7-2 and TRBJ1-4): GAGVSQSPSNKVTEKGKDVELRCDPISGHTALYWYRQSLGQGLEFLIYFQGNSAPDKSGLPSDRFSAERTGGSVSTLTIQRTQQEDSAVYLCGSSKRSIATNEKLFFGSGTQLSVL.

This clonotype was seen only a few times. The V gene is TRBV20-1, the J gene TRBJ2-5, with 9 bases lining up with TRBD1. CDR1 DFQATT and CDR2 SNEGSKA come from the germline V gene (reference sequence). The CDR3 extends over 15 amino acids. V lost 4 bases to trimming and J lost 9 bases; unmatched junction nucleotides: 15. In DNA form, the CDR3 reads TGCAGTGCTAACGGGTACGGGACAGGGAAGCAGCCCCAGTACTTC. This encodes CSANGYGTGKQPQYF.

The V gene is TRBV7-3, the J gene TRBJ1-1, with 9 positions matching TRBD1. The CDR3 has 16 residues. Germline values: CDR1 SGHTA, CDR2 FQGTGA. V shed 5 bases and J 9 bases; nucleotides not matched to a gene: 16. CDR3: CASSQLPGQGNFKAFF. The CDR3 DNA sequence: TGTGCCAGCAGCCAATTACCGGGACAGGGAAATTTTAAAGCTTTCTTT.

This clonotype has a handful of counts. The CDR3 region has the DNA TGTGCCAGTACGGTAAGGACGGACGGTTCAGATACGCAGTATTTT. This gives the protein CASTVRTDGSDTQYF. The J gene is TRBJ2-3, the V gene TRBV19; D is undetermined. V was cut by 7 bases and J by 4 bases, with 18 bases left in between. From germline, CDR1 is LNHDA and CDR2 SQIVND (reference sequence). The CDR3 loop spans 15 amino acids.

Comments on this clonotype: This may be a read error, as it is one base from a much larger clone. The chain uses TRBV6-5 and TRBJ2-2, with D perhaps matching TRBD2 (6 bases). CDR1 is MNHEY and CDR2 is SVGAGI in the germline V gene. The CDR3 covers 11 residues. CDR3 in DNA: TGTGCCAGCAGTTACGCCGGGGGGCTGTTTTTT. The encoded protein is CASSYAGGLFF.

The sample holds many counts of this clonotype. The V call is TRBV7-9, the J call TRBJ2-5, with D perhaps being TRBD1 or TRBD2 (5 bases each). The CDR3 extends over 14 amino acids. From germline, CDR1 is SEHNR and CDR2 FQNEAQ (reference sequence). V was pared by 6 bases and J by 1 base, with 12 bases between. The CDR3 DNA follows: TGTGCCAGCAGTATCCCCGGGACCCAAGAGACCCAGTACTTC. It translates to CASSIPGTQETQYF.

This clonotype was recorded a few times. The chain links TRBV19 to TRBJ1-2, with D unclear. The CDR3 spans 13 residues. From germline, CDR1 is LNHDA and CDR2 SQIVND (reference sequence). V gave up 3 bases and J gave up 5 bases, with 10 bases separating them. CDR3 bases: TGTGCCAGTAGTATCGGAGGCCGGTATGGCTACACCTTC. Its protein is CASSIGGRYGYTF.

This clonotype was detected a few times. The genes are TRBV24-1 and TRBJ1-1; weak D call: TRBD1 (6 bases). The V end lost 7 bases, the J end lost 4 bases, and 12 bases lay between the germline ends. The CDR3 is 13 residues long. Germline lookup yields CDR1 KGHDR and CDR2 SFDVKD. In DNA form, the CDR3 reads TGTGCCACCAGGGGGGCGGTCAGCACTGAAGCTTTCTTT. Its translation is CATRGAVSTEAFF.

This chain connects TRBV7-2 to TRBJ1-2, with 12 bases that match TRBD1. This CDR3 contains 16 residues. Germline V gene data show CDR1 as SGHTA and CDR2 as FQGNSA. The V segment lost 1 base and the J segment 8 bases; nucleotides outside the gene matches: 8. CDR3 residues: CASSLEPGQGARGYTF. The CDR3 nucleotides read TGTGCCAGCAGCTTAGAGCCGGGACAGGGGGCGCGGGGCTACACCTTC.

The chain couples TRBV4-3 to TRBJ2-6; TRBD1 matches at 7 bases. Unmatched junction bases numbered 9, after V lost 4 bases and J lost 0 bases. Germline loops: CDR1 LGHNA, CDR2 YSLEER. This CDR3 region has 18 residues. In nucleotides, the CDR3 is TGCGCCAGCAGCCCTCCTGGACAGGCCTACTCTGGGGCCAACGTCCTGACTTTC. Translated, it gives CASSPPGQAYSGANVLTF.

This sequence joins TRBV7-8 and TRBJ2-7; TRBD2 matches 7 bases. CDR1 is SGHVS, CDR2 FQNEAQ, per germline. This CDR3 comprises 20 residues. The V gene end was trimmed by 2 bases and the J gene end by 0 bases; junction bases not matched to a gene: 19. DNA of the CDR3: TGTGCCAGCAGCTTAAAGCGGGACTTCCTGGGCCCATCCAGCTCCTACGAGCAGTACTTC. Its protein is CASSLKRDFLGPSSSYEQYF.

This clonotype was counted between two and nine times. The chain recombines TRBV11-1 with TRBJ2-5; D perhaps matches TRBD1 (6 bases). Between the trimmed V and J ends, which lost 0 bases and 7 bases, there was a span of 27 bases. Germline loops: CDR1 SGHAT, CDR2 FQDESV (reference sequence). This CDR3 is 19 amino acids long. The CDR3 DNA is TGTGCCAGCAGCTTAGCGAAGATTCAGGGGCGACTTCCTAGGGGGACCCAGTACTTC. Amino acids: CASSLAKIQGRLPRGTQYF. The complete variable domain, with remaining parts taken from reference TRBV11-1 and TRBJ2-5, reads EAEVAQSPRYKITEKSQAVAFWCDPISGHATLYWYRQILGQGPELLVQFQDESVVDDSQLPKDRFSAERLKGVDSTLKIQPAELGDSAMYLCASSLAKIQGRLPRGTQYFGPGTRLLVL.

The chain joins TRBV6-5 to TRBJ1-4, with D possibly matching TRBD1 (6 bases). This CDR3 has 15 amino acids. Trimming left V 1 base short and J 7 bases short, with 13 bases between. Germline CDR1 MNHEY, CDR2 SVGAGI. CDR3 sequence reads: CASSYYRAGAEKLFF. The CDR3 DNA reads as TGTGCCAGCAGTTACTATAGGGCAGGGGCTGAAAAACTGTTTTTT.

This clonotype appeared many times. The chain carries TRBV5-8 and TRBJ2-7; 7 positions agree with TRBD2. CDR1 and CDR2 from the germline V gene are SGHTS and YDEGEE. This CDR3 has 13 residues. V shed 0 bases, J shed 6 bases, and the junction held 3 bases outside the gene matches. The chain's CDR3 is CASSLGLAAEQYF. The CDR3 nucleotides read TGTGCCAGCAGCTTGGGACTAGCAGCCGAGCAGTACTTC.

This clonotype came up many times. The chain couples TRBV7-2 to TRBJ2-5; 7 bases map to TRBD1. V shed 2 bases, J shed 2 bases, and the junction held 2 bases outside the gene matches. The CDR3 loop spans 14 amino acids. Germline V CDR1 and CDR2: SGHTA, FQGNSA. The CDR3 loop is CASSLQGVQETQYF. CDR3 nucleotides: TGTGCCAGCAGCTTACAGGGGGTACAAGAGACCCAGTACTTC.

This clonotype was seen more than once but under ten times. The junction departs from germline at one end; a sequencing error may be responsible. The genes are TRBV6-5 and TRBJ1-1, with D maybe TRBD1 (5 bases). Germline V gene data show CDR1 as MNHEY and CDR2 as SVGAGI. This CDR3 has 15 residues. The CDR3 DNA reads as TGCGCCAGCAGCCAAGATTTAGAAGGGGCCACTGAAGCTTTCTTT. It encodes CASSQDLEGATEAFF.

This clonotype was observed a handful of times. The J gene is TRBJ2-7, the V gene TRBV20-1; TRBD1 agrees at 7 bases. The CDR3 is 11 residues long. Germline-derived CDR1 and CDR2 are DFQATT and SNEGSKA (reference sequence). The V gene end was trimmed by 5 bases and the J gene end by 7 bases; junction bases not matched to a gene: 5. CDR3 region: CSAHTGVEQYF. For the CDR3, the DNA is TGCAGTGCTCATACAGGGGTAGAGCAGTACTTC.

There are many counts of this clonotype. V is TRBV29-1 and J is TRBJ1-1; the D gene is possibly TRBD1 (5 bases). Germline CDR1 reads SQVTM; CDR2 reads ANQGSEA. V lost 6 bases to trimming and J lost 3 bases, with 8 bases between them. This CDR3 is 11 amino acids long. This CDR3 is CSVGEDTEAFF. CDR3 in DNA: TGCAGCGTAGGGGAGGACACTGAAGCTTTCTTT.

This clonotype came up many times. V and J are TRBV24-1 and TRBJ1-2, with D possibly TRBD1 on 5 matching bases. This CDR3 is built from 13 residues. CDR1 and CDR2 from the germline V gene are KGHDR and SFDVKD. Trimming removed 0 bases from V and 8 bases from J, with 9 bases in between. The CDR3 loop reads CATSDLDSAGYTF. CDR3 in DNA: TGTGCCACCAGTGATTTGGACAGCGCAGGCTACACCTTC.

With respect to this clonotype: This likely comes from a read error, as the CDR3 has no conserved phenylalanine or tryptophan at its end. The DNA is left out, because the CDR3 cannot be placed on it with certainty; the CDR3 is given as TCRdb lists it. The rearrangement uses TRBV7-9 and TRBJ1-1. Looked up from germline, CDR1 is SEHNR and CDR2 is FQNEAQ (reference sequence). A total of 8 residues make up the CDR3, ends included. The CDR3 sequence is CASSPSSS.